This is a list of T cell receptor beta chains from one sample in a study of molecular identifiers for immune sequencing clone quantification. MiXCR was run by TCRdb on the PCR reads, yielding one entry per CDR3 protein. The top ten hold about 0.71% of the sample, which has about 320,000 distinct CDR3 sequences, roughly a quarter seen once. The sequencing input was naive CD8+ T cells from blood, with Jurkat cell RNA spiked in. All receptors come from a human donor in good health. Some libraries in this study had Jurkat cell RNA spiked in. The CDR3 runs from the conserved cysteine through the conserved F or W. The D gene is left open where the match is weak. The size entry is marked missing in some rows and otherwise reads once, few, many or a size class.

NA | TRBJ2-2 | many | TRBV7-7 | TGTGCTAGCAGCTTAGATCCGGGGAGTACCGGGGAGCTGTTTTTT | CASSLDPGSTGELFF
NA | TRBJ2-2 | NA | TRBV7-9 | TGTGCCATCTCAGGCACCGGGGAGCTGTTTTTT | CAISGTGELFF
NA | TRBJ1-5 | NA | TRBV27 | TGTGCCAGCAGTTGGCCAGTCGGGAATCAGCCCCAGCATTTT | CASSWPVGNQPQHF
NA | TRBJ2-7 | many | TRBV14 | TGTGCCAGCAGCCCCCCTGGCGGGACAGCACCCTACGAGCAGTACTTC | CASSPPGGTAPYEQYF
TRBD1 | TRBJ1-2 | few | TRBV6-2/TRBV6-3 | TGTGCCAGCAGTTACCCACAGGGGGGAGACTATGGCTACACCTTC | CASSYPQGGDYGYTF
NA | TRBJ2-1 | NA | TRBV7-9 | TGTGCCAGCCAGGGGGGCCTGTACAATGAGCAGTTCTTC | CASQGGLYNEQFF
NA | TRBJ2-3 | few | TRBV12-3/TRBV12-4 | TGTGCCAGCACCCAAGAGCGACATAGCACAGATACGCAGTATTTT | CASTQERHSTDTQYF
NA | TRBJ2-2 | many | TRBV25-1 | TGTGCCAGCAGGTCCCCGTCCGGGGAGCTGTTTTTT | CASRSPSGELFF
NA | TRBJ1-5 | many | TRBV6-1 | TGTGCCAGCAGTGAACGGACGAGCTATAGCAATCAGCCCCAGCATTTT | CASSERTSYSNQPQHF
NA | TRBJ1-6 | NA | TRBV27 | TGTGCCAGCAGTCACGTGGGAGCAAATAATTCACCCCTCCACTTT | CASSHVGANNSPLHF
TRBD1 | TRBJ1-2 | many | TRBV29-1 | TGCAGCGTTGACGGGACAGGGGCAGTCAGCTACACCTTC | CSVDGTGAVSYTF
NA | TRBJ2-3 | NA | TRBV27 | TGTGCCAGCAGGGGCCGTTCAGATACGCAGTATTTT | CASRGRSDTQYF
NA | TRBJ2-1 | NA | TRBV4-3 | TGCACCAGCAGCCAAGATAGGAGGGTGGAGGACGATGAGCAGTTCTTC | CTSSQDRRVEDDEQFF
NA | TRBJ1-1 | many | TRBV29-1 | TGCAGCGTTGATAGCCCGGGCCTGAACACTGAAGCTTTCTTT | CSVDSPGLNTEAFF
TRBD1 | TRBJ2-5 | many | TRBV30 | TGTGCCTGGAGTGCAACCGGGACAGCCATCTTC | CAWSATGTAIF
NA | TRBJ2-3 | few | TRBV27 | TGTGCCAGCAATCTTCAGTCCGGGAGTGTCACAGATACGCAGTATTTT | CASNLQSGSVTDTQYF
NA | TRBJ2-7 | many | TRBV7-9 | TGTGCCAGCAGCCCTCCGGACGGCAACTCCTACGAGCAGTACTTC | CASSPPDGNSYEQYF
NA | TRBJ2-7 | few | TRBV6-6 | TGTGCCAGCAGTTGGGATATTCGCAGCGGAAGGAGCTCCTACGAGCAGTACTTC | CASSWDIRSGRSSYEQYF
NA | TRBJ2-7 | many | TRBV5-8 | TGTGCCAGCAGCTGGGCAGGCTACGAGCAGTACTTC | CASSWAGYEQYF
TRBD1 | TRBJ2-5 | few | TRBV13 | TGTGCCAGCGGCTTACGGGTTTTGGACAGGGGACAAGAGACCCAGTACTTC | CASGLRVLDRGQETQYF
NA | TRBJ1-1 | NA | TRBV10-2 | TGCGCCAGCATTAATACAGCTCTTGTAGGGATTAGCACTGAAGCTTTCTTT | CASINTALVGISTEAFF
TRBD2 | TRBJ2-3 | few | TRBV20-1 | TGCAGTGCTAGTTTATATGTAGCGGGGGGGCCTACAGATACGCAGTATTTT | CSASLYVAGGPTDTQYF
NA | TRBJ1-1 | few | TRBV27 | TGTGCCAGCAGTCCCGGCTCTTTGCCGATGAACACTGAAGCTTTCTTT | CASSPGSLPMNTEAFF
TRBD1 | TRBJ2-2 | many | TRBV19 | TGTGCCAGTAGCACAGGGGGCAGAGGCACCGGGGAGCTGTTTTTT | CASSTGGRGTGELFF
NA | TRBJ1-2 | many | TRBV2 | TGTGCCAGCGGTGACCGATTGGAAGGCTACACCTTC | CASGDRLEGYTF
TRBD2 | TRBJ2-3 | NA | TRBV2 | TGTGCCAGCAGTAACCCTAGCGGGGGGACGCCCCTTCTCCCAGATACGCAGTATTTT | CASSNPSGGTPLLPDTQYF
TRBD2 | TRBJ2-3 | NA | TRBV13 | TGTGCCAGCAGCTTAGAACTAGCGGGGAACCCAGATACGCAGTATTTT | CASSLELAGNPDTQYF
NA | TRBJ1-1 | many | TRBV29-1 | TGCAGCGTTGAGGGAGCCAGGACGAACACTGAAGCTTTCTTT | CSVEGARTNTEAFF
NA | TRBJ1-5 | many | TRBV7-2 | TGTGCCAGCAGCTCCGACTTGGACCAGCCCCAGCATTTT | CASSSDLDQPQHF
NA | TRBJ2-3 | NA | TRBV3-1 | TGTGCCCGCCGCCAAGTTCGGGCCCCTTACGCAGATACGCAGTATTTT | CARRQVRAPYADTQYF
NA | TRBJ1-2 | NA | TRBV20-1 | TGCAGTGCTAGAGATAATTTGCTCAGCTATGGCTACACCTTC | CSARDNLLSYGYTF
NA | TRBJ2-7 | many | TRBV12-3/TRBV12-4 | TGTGCCAGCAGTCCCAGTGGGGCAGGTGGCGAGCAGTACTTC | CASSPSGAGGEQYF
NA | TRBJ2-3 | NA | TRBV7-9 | TGTGCCAGCAGCTCAGTGTCCGGGGCCGGGGATACGCAGTATTTT | CASSSVSGAGDTQYF
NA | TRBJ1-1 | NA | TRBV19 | TGTGCCAGTAGTATCGTGGACAGATCGAACTCTGAAGCTTTCTTT | CASSIVDRSNSEAFF
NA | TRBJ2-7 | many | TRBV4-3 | TGCGCCAGCAGCCAACTGGGCAGTACCTACGAGCAGTACTTC | CASSQLGSTYEQYF
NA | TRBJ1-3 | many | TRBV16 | TGTGCCAGCAGCCAACTGGCCTCTGGAAACACCATATATTTT | CASSQLASGNTIYF
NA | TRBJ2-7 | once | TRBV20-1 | TGCAGTGCTAGAGAGCGAGGGGATCTCTGCGAGCAGTACTTC | CSARERGDLCEQYF
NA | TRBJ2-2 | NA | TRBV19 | TGTGCCAGTAGTCCTGGTCCTCTTGTCGGGGAGCTGTTTTTT | CASSPGPLVGELFF
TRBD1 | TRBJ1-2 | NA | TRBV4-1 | TGCGTCAGCAGCCCCCGACAGGGGTTCAACGCCCACTATGGCTACACCTTC | CVSSPRQGFNAHYGYTF
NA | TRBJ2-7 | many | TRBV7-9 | TGTGCCAGCAGCTTAGCGCTTGGCACCTACTACGAGCAGTACTTC | CASSLALGTYYEQYF
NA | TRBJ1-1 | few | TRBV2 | TGTGCCAGCAGTGAAGCATGGCGAGGCCCAAACACTGAAGCTTTCTTT | CASSEAWRGPNTEAFF
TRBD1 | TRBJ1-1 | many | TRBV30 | TGTGCCTGGTGCCGGACAGGGGGAACTGAAGCTTTCTTT | CAWCRTGGTEAFF
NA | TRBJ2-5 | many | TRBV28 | TGTGCCAGCAGTTTCAGGTACCAAGAGACCCAGTACTTC | CASSFRYQETQYF
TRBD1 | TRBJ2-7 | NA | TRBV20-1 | TGCAGTGCTATCCGGGACAGGGGTAAAAGAGTCTCCCACGAGCAGTACTTC | CSAIRDRGKRVSHEQYF
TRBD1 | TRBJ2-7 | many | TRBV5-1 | TGCGCCAGCAGCGGCTGGAGTGGGGACAGCAGCTACGAGCAGTACTTC | CASSGWSGDSSYEQYF
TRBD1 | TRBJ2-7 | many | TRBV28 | TGTGCCAGCAGTGAACAGGGGGCGGGCGAGCAGTACTTC | CASSEQGAGEQYF
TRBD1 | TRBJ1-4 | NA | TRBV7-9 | TGTGCCAGCACCTTCAGCGGGACAGGGGGTGAAAAACTGTTTTTT | CASTFSGTGGEKLFF
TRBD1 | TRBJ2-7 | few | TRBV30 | TGTGCCTGGAACCGTCAATCAGGGGGCCCCGAGCAGTACTTC | CAWNRQSGGPEQYF
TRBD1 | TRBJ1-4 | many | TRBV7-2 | TGTGCCAGCAGCCCCAGGACAGGGGGCTCGTCCTTTAATGAAAAACTGTTTTTT | CASSPRTGGSSFNEKLFF
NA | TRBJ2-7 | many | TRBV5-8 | TGTGCCAGCAGCGTAAACCCCGGCGCCTACGAGCAGTACTTC | CASSVNPGAYEQYF
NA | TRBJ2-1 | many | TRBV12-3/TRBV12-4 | TGTGCCAGCAGTTTACCAGGGGTTGGCGATGAGCAGTTCTTC | CASSLPGVGDEQFF
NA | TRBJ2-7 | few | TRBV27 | TGTGCCAGCAGCCCGTTTTTCGGCTCCTACGAGCAGTACTTC | CASSPFFGSYEQYF
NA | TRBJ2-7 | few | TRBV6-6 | TGTGCCAGCAGTTACCTGGGATTAAACTACGAGCAGTACTTC | CASSYLGLNYEQYF